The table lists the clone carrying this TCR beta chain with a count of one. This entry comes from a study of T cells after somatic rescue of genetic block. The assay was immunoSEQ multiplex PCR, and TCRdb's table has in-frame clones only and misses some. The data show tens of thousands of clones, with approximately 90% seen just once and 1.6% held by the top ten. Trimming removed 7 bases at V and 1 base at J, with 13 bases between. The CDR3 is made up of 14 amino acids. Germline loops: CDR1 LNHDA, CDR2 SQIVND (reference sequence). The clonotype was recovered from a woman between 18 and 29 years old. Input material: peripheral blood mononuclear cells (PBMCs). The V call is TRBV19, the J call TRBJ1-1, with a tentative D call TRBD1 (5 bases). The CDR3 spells CASNQMGGNTEAFF. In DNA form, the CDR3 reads TGTGCCAGTAACCAGATGGGGGGGAACACTGAAGCTTTCTTT.